The 15 T cell receptor beta chains in this list originate from one sample, sequenced in a study of cytomegalovirus exposure and HLA in healthy donors. Primers for the PCR totalled 60 Vbeta and 13 Jbeta. TCRdb's copy holds only in-frame clones and misses some; the assay was immunoSEQ multiplex PCR. The sample consists of about 190,000 clones, 65% to 90% of them appearing once. Sequenced material: PBMCs. The source of these receptors is a woman aged 25 to 39 in good health and CMV-seronegative.

This clone was found a few times. Germline is not matched at one junction end, which may reflect a read error. The chain is built from TRBV4-1 and TRBJ2-5, with D maybe TRBD2 (6 bases). Germline V gene lookup returns CDR1 MGHRA and CDR2 YSYEKL. The CDR3 contains 14 residues. CDR3 DNA: TGTGCCAGCAGCCGCTCCCTAGCGACCGAGACCCAGTACTTC. It codes for CASSRSLATETQYF.

V usage is TRBV5-1 and J usage is TRBJ1-2; 9 bases are a match to TRBD1. This CDR3 is 13 amino acids long. CDR1 is SGHRS and CDR2 is YFSETQ in the germline V gene. The V and J ends lost 3 bases and 8 bases, in that order; junction bases with no gene match: 5. CDR3 nucleotides: TGCGCCAGCAGCTCGGGACAGGGCGACGGCTACACCTTC. It encodes CASSSGQGDGYTF. Together with reference TRBV5-1 and TRBJ1-2, the CDR3 gives the full variable domain: KAGVTQTPRYLIKTRGQQVTLSCSPISGHRSVSWYQQTPGQGLQFLFEYFSETQRNKGNFPGRFSGRQFSNSRSEMNVSTLELGDSALYLCASSSGQGDGYTFGSGTRLTVV.

The rearrangement links TRBV30 to TRBJ2-5, with 8 nucleotides matching TRBD1. CDR1 is GTSNPN and CDR2 is SVGIG in the germline V gene (reference sequence). J lost 4 bases, V lost 6 bases, and 7 bases had no gene match. The CDR3 loop spans 13 amino acids. The CDR3 loop reads CACTTGVGETQYF. CDR3 sequence (DNA): TGTGCCTGTACGACAGGGGTAGGAGAGACCCAGTACTTC.

This clone was recorded a few times. This chain connects TRBV13 to TRBJ1-2; 7 bases match TRBD1. Germline trimming cut 4 bases from V and 1 base from J; bases unmatched to any gene: 6. CDR1 is PRHDT and CDR2 is FYEKMQ in the germline V gene (reference sequence). This CDR3 has 15 residues. The CDR3 reads CASSSGQHINYGYTF. The CDR3 region has the DNA TGTGCCAGCAGCTCGGGACAGCATATTAACTATGGCTACACCTTC.

The sample holds one count of this clone. CDR3 region: CASSYSGRVQYF. CDR3 nucleotide sequence: TGTGCCAGCAGTTACAGCGGGAGGGTGCAGTATTTT. The genes are TRBV27 and TRBJ2-3; TRBD2 matches 10 bases. V trimming: 4 bases; J trimming: 11 bases; junction bases outside the gene matches: 3. The germline gives CDR1 MNHEY, CDR2 SMNVEV (reference sequence). There are 12 residues in the CDR3.

In this sample, this clone turned up once. This sequence joins TRBV18 and TRBJ2-7; the D gene is possibly TRBD2 (5 bases). CDR3 length equals 14 residues. Germline CDR1 KGHSH, CDR2 LQKENI. Between the trimmed V and J ends, which lost 3 bases and 4 bases, there was a span of 13 bases. CDR3 loop: CASSPATEGYEQYF. DNA of the CDR3: TGTGCCAGCTCACCCGCTACAGAGGGATACGAGCAGTACTTC.

The rearrangement uses TRBV6-5 and TRBJ2-5, with 9 bases aligning to TRBD2. The CDR3 runs to 15 residues. Germline V gene lookup returns CDR1 MNHEY and CDR2 SVGAGI. V lost 6 bases to trimming and J lost 2 bases; unmatched junction nucleotides: 7. This chain's CDR3 is CASRHGLASQETQYF. In DNA form, the CDR3 reads TGTGCCAGCAGACATGGACTAGCGAGTCAAGAGACCCAGTACTTC.

V is TRBV18 and J is TRBJ2-6; the D gene is possibly TRBD2 (6 bases). V lost 3 bases to trimming and J lost 0 bases, with 12 bases between them. The germline gives CDR1 KGHSH, CDR2 LQKENI. The CDR3 loop spans 17 amino acids. CDR3 coding DNA: TGTGCCAGCTCACCGCGGGGCACCCCCTCTGGGGCCAACGTCCTGACTTTC. Translation: CASSPRGTPSGANVLTF.

V gene TRBV28 combines with J gene TRBJ1-2; no definite D call. CDR1 is MDHEN, CDR2 SYDVKM, per germline. The CDR3 is 11 amino acids. Deletions cut 8 bases from V and 5 bases from J, with 9 bases between. This CDR3 is CASGQIYGYTF. Written as DNA, the CDR3 is TGTGCCAGCGGGCAGATTTATGGCTACACCTTC.

This chain connects TRBV20-1 to TRBJ2-3; a possible D gene is TRBD2 (6 bases). The germline V and J ends were trimmed by 5 bases and 11 bases, with 14 bases remaining between them. The CDR3 sequence is 11 residues long. Germline values: CDR1 DFQATT, CDR2 SNEGSKA (reference sequence). The CDR3 DNA is TGCAGTGCTCTCCCGGGACTCCGGCAGTATTTT. The encoded protein is CSALPGLRQYF.

This sequence joins TRBV14 and TRBJ2-7; 7 bases line up with TRBD2. The CDR3 is 18 residues long. Trimming took 1 base from V and 0 from J; bases not matched to a gene: 12. The germline V gene encodes CDR1 SGHDN and CDR2 FVKESK. The CDR3 DNA reads as TGTGCCAGCAGCCAAGTGGGGACGAGGGGACTACACTCCTACGAGCAGTACTTC. Its translation is CASSQVGTRGLHSYEQYF.

The chain carries TRBV2 and TRBJ2-1; TRBD1 matches 7 bases. V was pared by 4 bases and J by 4 bases, with 4 bases of the junction left unmatched. The CDR3 length is 14 residues. Per the germline V gene, CDR1 is SNHLY and CDR2 is FYNNEI. CDR3 sequence: CASSGGTVYNEQFF. DNA of the CDR3: TGTGCCAGCAGTGGGGGGACAGTGTACAATGAGCAGTTCTTC.

The genes are TRBV19 and TRBJ1-1; D perhaps matches TRBD1 (5 bases). The CDR3 sequence is 13 residues long. Germline V gives CDR1 LNHDA, CDR2 SQIVND (reference sequence). With 5 bases removed from V and 0 bases from J, the gap between germline ends came to 7 bases. CDR3 sequence reads: CASSPTVNTEAFF. The CDR3 DNA reads as TGTGCCAGTAGTCCGACAGTGAACACTGAAGCTTTCTTT.

The chain joins TRBV2 to TRBJ1-2, with 8 bases aligning to TRBD1. Trimming cost V 1 base and J 5 bases; bases outside gene matches: 3. The CDR3 totals 14 residues. Germline CDR1 SNHLY, CDR2 FYNNEI. CDR3 bases: TGTGCCAGCAGTGAAGACAGGGGGGGGTATGGCTACACCTTC. It yields the protein CASSEDRGGYGYTF.

The chain carries TRBV28 and TRBJ2-5; D remains ambiguous. V dropped 3 bases and J dropped 5 bases, with 13 bases sitting between them. CDR1 is MDHEN, CDR2 SYDVKM, per germline. The CDR3 extends over 14 amino acids. CDR3 nucleotides: TGTGCCAGCAGTTTCCGCTATAGCCCCGAGACCCAGTACTTC. Its translation: CASSFRYSPETQYF.